This entry concerns a single T cell receptor (beta chain). What it binds is not known. V dropped 2 bases and J dropped 7 bases, with 11 bases sitting between them. This CDR3 region has 14 residues. Germline loops: CDR1 MNHNS, CDR2 SASEGT. The entry originates in a study of shared clonotypes between healthy human individuals. Regarding the study as a whole: Relative to their counterparts shared across all four donors, non-shared clonotypes exhibited diminished generation probabilities.

TCRdb keeps only in-frame clones here, not all; method: immunoSEQ multiplex PCR. The sample holds 780,000 or so clones, around 70% seen once. The chain is built from TRBV6-1 and TRBJ2-2; D is unresolved. The source material was memory CD4+ T cells sorted from blood. Subset in this sample: CD45RA-negative fraction. This receptor was taken from a woman aged 25 to 45 in good health. The CDR3 coding sequence is TGTGCCAGCAGTGAACAAAATGTTCACGGGGAGCTGTTTTTT. Amino acid sequence: CASSEQNVHGELFF.